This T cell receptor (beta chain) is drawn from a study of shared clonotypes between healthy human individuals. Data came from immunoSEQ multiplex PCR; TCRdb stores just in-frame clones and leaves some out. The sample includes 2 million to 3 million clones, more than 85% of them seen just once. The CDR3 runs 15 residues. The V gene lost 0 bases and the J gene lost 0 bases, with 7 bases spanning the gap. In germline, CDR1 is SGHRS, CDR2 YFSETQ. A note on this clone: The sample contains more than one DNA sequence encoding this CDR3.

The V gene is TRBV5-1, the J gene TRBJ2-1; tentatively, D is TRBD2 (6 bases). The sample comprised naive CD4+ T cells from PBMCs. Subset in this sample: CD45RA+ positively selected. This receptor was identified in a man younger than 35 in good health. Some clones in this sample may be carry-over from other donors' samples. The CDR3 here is CASSLGGNSYNEQFF. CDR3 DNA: TGCGCCAGCAGCTTGGGCGGGAACTCCTACAATGAGCAGTTCTTC.